This TCR beta chain was found in a study of molecular identifiers for immune sequencing clone quantification. General study findings and limits: Clonotypes surpassing 20 RNA copies contained over 99% of effector molecules, versus under 1% in naive cells. Identical barcode-sharing TCR molecules could lead to underestimated sizes for highly expanded clones.

TCRdb passed the PCR reads through MiXCR, listing each CDR3 protein once. Among about half a million distinct CDR3 sequences, under 30% were seen once, and the ten largest hold roughly 0.77%. This clonotype appeared a few times. Its specificity is not known. Construction of naive CD8 libraries employed about 17,000 to 1,100,000 sorted cells together with 10%, 30% or 50% RNA. The sample consisted of naive CD8+ T cells from blood, with Jurkat cell RNA spiked in. Subset given: FACS-sorted CD8+CD4-CCR7+CD45RA+ naive T cells. This sequence was found in a human donor in good health. Some libraries in this study had Jurkat cell RNA spiked in.

The CDR3 here is CASSLARTGTSGANVLTF. CDR3 nucleotide sequence: TGTGCCAGCAGTCTCGCCAGGACAGGGACATCTGGGGCCAACGTCCTGACTTTC. The rearrangement links TRBV12-3 or TRBV12-4 to TRBJ2-6; 8 bases line up with TRBD1. The CDR3 length is 18 residues. The J segment lost 1 base and the V segment lost 5 bases, leaving 10 bases of the junction unmatched.